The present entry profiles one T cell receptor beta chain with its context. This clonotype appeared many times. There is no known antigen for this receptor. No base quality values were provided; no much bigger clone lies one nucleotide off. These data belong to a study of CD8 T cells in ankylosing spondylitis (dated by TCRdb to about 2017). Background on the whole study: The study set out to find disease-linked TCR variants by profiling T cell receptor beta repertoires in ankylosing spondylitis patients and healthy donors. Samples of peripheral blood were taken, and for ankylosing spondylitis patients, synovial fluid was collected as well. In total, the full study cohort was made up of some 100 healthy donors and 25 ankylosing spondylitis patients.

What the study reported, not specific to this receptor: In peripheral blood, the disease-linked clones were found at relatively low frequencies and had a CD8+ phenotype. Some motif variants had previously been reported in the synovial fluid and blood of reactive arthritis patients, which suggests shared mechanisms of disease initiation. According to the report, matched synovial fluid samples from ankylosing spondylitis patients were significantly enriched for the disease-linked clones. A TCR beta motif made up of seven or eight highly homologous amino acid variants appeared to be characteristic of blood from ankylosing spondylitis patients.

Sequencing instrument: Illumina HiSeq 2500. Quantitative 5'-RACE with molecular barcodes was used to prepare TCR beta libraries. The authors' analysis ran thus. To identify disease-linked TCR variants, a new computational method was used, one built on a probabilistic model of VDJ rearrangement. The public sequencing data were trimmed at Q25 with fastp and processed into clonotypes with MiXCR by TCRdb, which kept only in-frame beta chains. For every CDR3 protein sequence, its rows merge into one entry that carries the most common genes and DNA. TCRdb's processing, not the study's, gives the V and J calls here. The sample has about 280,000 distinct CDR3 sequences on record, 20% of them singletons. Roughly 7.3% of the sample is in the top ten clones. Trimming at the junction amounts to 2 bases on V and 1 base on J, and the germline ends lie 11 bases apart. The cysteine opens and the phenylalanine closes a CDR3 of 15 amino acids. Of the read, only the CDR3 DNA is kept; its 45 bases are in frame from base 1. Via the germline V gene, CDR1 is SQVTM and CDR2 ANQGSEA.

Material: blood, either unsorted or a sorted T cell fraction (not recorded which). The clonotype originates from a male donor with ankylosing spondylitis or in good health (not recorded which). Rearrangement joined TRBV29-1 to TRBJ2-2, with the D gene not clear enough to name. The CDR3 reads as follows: CSVESRQQNTGELFF. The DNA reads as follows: TGCAGCGTTGAAAGCCGCCAGCAGAACACCGGGGAGCTGTTTTTT.